The source of this TCR beta chain is a study of T cell repertoires in cytomegalovirus infection. Background on the study: Indications of both CMV infection and matching HLA type were provided by public TCR beta signatures. General observations from the study: Summed frequency of shared TCR beta families picked out CMV carriers who also had the relevant HLA.

Details on this clonotype: The target antigen is unknown.

This CDR3 is built from 13 residues. The V end was cut by 0 bases, the J end by 7 bases, with 6 bases between. Germline-derived CDR1 and CDR2 are SGHAT and FQNNGV. TCRdb reanalysed the reads using MiXCR and keeps one entry per CDR3 protein. The table lists 130,000 or so distinct CDR3 sequences, about 6% of them singletons, with approximately 19% in the top ten. The TCR comes from a human donor in good health (CMV status not recorded). Some clones in this sample may be carry-over from other donors' samples. The chain couples TRBV11-2 to TRBJ2-2; no clear D gene. The sequenced material came from PBMCs. The CDR3 DNA reads TGTGCCAGCAGCTTAGAAACGTACGGGGAGCTGTTTTTT. Translation gives CASSLETYGELFF.